A single sample is the source of the 13 T cell receptor beta chains below, sequenced in a study of cytomegalovirus exposure and HLA in healthy donors. PCR was performed using 60 Vbeta and 13 Jbeta primers. Clones were read by immunoSEQ multiplex PCR, and TCRdb kept only the in-frame ones, dropping some. This table lists about 130,000 clones. Sequencing was done on a sample of PBMCs. These receptors came from a woman aged 60-75 years in good health and CMV-seronegative.

This sequence joins TRBV5-1 and TRBJ1-1, with 7 bases fitting TRBD1. The CDR3 runs 17 residues. The germline gives CDR1 SGHRS, CDR2 YFSETQ. The junction had 13 bases not matched to a gene; V was cut back by 4 bases and J by 1 base. The CDR3 is CASSPWTGEVGNTEAFF. The DNA for the CDR3 is TGCGCCAGCAGCCCATGGACAGGAGAAGTAGGGAACACTGAAGCTTTCTTT.

J is TRBJ2-2 and V is TRBV7-3; TRBD1 is a possible D gene (5 bases). The germline V gene encodes CDR1 SGHTA and CDR2 FQGTGA. The CDR3 covers 15 residues. The V gene lost 2 bases and the J gene lost 6 bases, with 13 bases spanning the gap. CDR3 loop: CASSLVGVGSGELFF. In DNA, the CDR3 is TGTGCCAGCAGCTTAGTAGGGGTCGGGTCCGGGGAGCTGTTTTTT.

This rearrangement joins TRBV7-9 to TRBJ2-2; maybe TRBD1 (5 bases). In germline, CDR1 is SEHNR, CDR2 FQNEAQ (reference sequence). V lost 1 base, J lost 5 bases, and 17 bases lay in between. The CDR3 spans 17 residues. The CDR3 DNA sequence: TGTGCCAGCAGCTTAGAAGGGGCTAGTAGAGTGACCGGGGAGCTGTTTTTT. This sequence encodes CASSLEGASRVTGELFF.

The chain couples TRBV9 to TRBJ2-5; TRBD2 aligns across 8 bases. Gene TRBJ2-7 matches the end of the DNA better, so the J call may be wrong. Per the germline V gene, CDR1 is SGDLS and CDR2 is YYNGEE. This CDR3 contains 14 residues. The DNA of the CDR3 is TGTGCCAGCAGCGGTAGCGGGACCTCCTACGAGCAGTACTTC. Translating it yields CASSGSGTSYEQYF.

The gene calls are TRBV28 and TRBJ2-4; possible D gene TRBD1, 6 bases. The CDR3 is made up of 14 amino acids. Germline assignment: CDR1 MDHEN and CDR2 SYDVKM. With 4 bases removed from V and 3 bases from J, the gap between germline ends came to 10 bases. The CDR3 coding sequence is TGTGCCAGCAGTTATGGGGGCGACAAAAACATTCAGTACTTC. Translated: CASSYGGDKNIQYF.

The chain links TRBV6-4 to TRBJ2-1; D is undetermined. Trimming stripped 5 bases from V and 0 bases from J, with 11 bases between. There are 15 residues in the CDR3. The germline V gene has CDR1 MRHNA and CDR2 SNTAGT. The CDR3 loop is CASSTEQDSYNEQFF. CDR3 nucleotide sequence: TGTGCCAGCAGTACAGAGCAAGACTCCTACAATGAGCAGTTCTTC.

The chain employs TRBV7-9 and TRBJ2-3; 8 nucleotides match TRBD1. In germline, CDR1 is SEHNR, CDR2 FQNEAQ (reference sequence). This CDR3 has 17 residues. V lost 3 bases to trimming and J lost 0 bases; unmatched junction nucleotides: 8. CDR3 in DNA: TGTGCCAGCAGCTTTCCACACCGGACAGGGAGCACAGATACGCAGTATTTT. This sequence encodes CASSFPHRTGSTDTQYF.

The genes are TRBV5-1 and TRBJ1-1; D may be TRBD1 (5 bases). Germline values: CDR1 SGHRS, CDR2 YFSETQ. The CDR3 extends over 16 amino acids. Between the trimmed V and J ends, which lost 3 bases and 3 bases, there was a span of 18 bases. The CDR3 bases are TGCGCCAGCAGCTGGGGGACCTGGGGGGAAGACACTGAAGCTTTCTTT. This sequence encodes CASSWGTWGEDTEAFF.

This sequence joins TRBV6-1 and TRBJ2-5; TRBD1 is a possible D gene (5 bases). Matching the DNA end better, TRBJ2-7 makes the J call doubtful. Germline-derived CDR1 and CDR2 are MNHNS and SASEGT. This CDR3 is built from 13 residues. Here the CDR3 DNA reads TGTGCCAGCAGTGATCGCCAGGGTTACGAGCAGTACTTC. This encodes CASSDRQGYEQYF.

Comment on this clone: The junction departs from germline at one end; a sequencing error may be responsible. The V gene is TRBV15, the J gene TRBJ2-1; 9 nucleotides agree with TRBD1. Germline-derived CDR1 and CDR2 are LNHNV and YYDKDF (reference sequence). This CDR3 region has 17 residues. The CDR3 here is CAVTRDRAYRGDNGQFF. CDR3 sequence (DNA): TGTGCCGTCACTCGGGACAGGGCTTACCGGGGCGACAATGGGCAGTTCTTC.

This chain joins TRBV25-1 and TRBJ2-6; 8 bases fit TRBD1. V lost 4 bases and J lost 5; bases outside the gene matches: 4. CDR3 length equals 15 residues. From germline, CDR1 is MGHDK and CDR2 SYGVNS. CDR3 DNA: TGTGCCAGCAGTGGAGGACAGGGTTGGGCCAACGTCCTGACTTTC. Translated, it gives CASSGGQGWANVLTF.

The rearrangement links TRBV9 to TRBJ2-1, with D possibly being TRBD2 (6 bases). Trimming shortened V by 4 bases and J by 5 bases, and 16 bases separated the two germline ends. The CDR3 covers 15 residues. Germline lookup yields CDR1 SGDLS and CDR2 YYNGEE. The CDR3 region is CASSHGGSTDNEQFF. CDR3 coding DNA: TGTGCCAGCAGCCACGGGGGTTCGACCGACAATGAGCAGTTCTTC.

The rearrangement joins TRBV7-9 to TRBJ2-2; a possible D gene is TRBD2 (5 bases). In germline, CDR1 is SEHNR, CDR2 FQNEAQ (reference sequence). The CDR3 has 12 residues. Trimming pared 3 bases from V and 6 bases from J, leaving 5 bases between. Here the CDR3 DNA reads TGTGCCAGCAGCTTTAGCGCCGGGGAGCTGTTTTTT. It is translated as CASSFSAGELFF.